This entry concerns a single T cell receptor (beta chain). Antigen specificity is unknown. This specimen comes from a study of cytomegalovirus exposure and HLA in healthy donors. CDR1 and CDR2 (germline): MNHEY, SMNVEV (reference sequence). CDR3 length: 15 residues. The V end was cut by 6 bases, the J end by 5 bases, with 19 bases between. Study-level points and caveats: TCR beta sequences reportedly predicted most subjects' HLA-A and HLA-B alleles accurately. Being productive about 87% or about 30% of the time was typical of most TCR beta V segments in an earlier analysis. The records held CMV serostatus as the only immune exposure information. Per published reports, the classifier diagnosed cytomegalovirus status with high specificity and sensitivity.

The PCR employed 60 Vbeta primers together with 13 Jbeta primers. The repertoire was sequenced with immunoSEQ multiplex PCR; TCRdb's copy has only in-frame clones and lacks some. The sample consists of roughly 100,000 clones, 63% of them appearing once. The sequencing input was PBMCs. The source is a human donor in good health. V is TRBV27 and J is TRBJ2-5, with D tentatively TRBD2 (7 bases). CDR3 protein: CASSLLGGGGETQYF. In DNA form, the CDR3 reads TGTGCCAGCAGCCTCCTTGGAGGGGGAGGGGAGACCCAGTACTTC.